These 10 T cell receptor beta chains were sequenced from one sample in a study of T cells in Graves' hyperthyroidism and ophthalmopathy. Regions amplified from RNA transcripts were the TCR beta CDR3 regions. Researchers ran a first-round RT-PCR on the TCR CDR3 using the HTBI primer set. Using its own MiXCR run on the multiplex PCR reads, TCRdb lists one record per CDR3 protein. The profile covers roughly 560,000 distinct CDR3 sequences, with about 14% appearing a single time and 4% to 5.5% taken by the ten largest. Sequenced: blood. Every receptor here comes from a woman between 40 and 50 years old with Graves' ophthalmopathy.

This clonotype appeared many times. The chain joins TRBV30 to TRBJ2-2; 7 nucleotides align to TRBD1. This CDR3 spans 13 amino acids. With 6 bases clipped from V and 6 bases from J, the junction kept 7 bases outside the gene matches. Germline V lookup: CDR1 GTSNPN, CDR2 SVGIG (reference sequence). The CDR3 region has the DNA TGTGCCTGCTTGTCAGGGGGATCCGGGGAGCTGTTTTTT. It translates to CACLSGGSGELFF.

This sequence joins TRBV30 and TRBJ1-2; D is possibly TRBD1 (5 bases). The CDR3 is 13 residues long. Deletions cut 1 base from V and 7 bases from J, with 13 bases between. Germline V CDR1 and CDR2: GTSNPN, SVGIG (reference sequence). The CDR3 spells CAWSDLGVSGYTF. DNA for the CDR3: TGTGCCTGGAGTGATTTGGGGGTTTCTGGCTACACCTTC.

The chain uses TRBV20-1 and TRBJ1-5, with D uncertain. This CDR3 contains 14 residues. The V gene's germline CDR1 is DFQATT and CDR2 SNEGSKA (reference sequence). V shed 3 bases and J shed 2 bases, with 11 bases lying between them. The chain's CDR3 is CSARRTDRNQPQHF. The DNA for the CDR3 is TGCAGTGCTAGGCGGACGGATCGCAATCAGCCCCAGCATTTT.

This clonotype showed up many times. The V call is TRBV5-1, the J call TRBJ2-7; TRBD2 matches 11 bases. The CDR3 has 15 residues. V shed 4 bases and J 0 bases; nucleotides not matched to a gene: 3. Germline CDR1 and CDR2: SGHRS and YFSETQ. DNA for the CDR3: TGCGCCAGCAGCGCTACTAGCGGGAGCTCCTACGAGCAGTACTTC. It is translated as CASSATSGSSYEQYF.

This clonotype was counted ten times or more. The rearrangement uses TRBV28 and TRBJ1-1, with a tentative D call TRBD1 (6 bases). The CDR3 is 15 residues long. The V gene lost 3 bases and the J gene lost 3 bases, with 14 bases spanning the gap. CDR1 MDHEN and CDR2 SYDVKM come from the germline V gene. The CDR3 bases are TGTGCCAGCAGTTTGGAGAGGGGGGTGGACACTGAAGCTTTCTTT. Translated, it gives CASSLERGVDTEAFF.

In this sample, this clonotype turned up many times. The V call is TRBV20-1, the J call TRBJ2-7; 8 bases line up with TRBD2. The CDR3 is made up of 15 amino acids. V was clipped by 3 bases and J by 6 bases; unmatched bases: 13. The germline gives CDR1 DFQATT, CDR2 SNEGSKA (reference sequence). In DNA form, the CDR3 reads TGCAGTGCTAGCCAGAGCGGGAGACAAGGACTCGAGCAGTACTTC. Translating gives CSASQSGRQGLEQYF.

This clonotype was counted ten times or more. This chain links TRBV28 with TRBJ2-7; 10 bases are a match to TRBD2. The CDR3 sequence is 16 residues long. After removal of 5 bases from V and 2 bases from J, the junction contained 9 bases not matched to a gene. Germline assignment: CDR1 MDHEN and CDR2 SYDVKM. DNA of the CDR3: TGTGCCAGCAGTCGAAGACTAGCGGGCCTTACCTACGAGCAGTACTTC. It codes for CASSRRLAGLTYEQYF. The variable domain in full, completed from reference TRBV28 and TRBJ2-7, reads DVKVTQSSRYLVKRTGEKVFLECVQDMDHENMFWYRQDPGLGLRLIYFSYDVKMKEKGDIPEGYSVSREKKERFSLILESASTNQTSMYLCASSRRLAGLTYEQYFGPGTRLTVT.

The sample holds many counts of this clonotype. The chain employs TRBV6-6 and TRBJ2-7; a possible D gene is TRBD1 (6 bases). Trimming took off 6 bases at V and 0 bases at J, with 15 bases between the two ends. Germline CDR1 reads MNHNY; CDR2 reads SVGAGI (reference sequence). The CDR3 sequence is 15 residues long. CDR3: CASSAETQGSYEQYF. In DNA, the CDR3 is TGTGCCAGCAGCGCCGAGACACAGGGCTCCTACGAGCAGTACTTC.

In its sample, this clonotype was seen many times. This chain connects TRBV5-1 to TRBJ1-2; weak D call: TRBD1 (6 bases). CDR1 is SGHRS and CDR2 is YFSETQ in the germline V gene. The V gene lost 2 bases and the J gene lost 7 bases, with 12 bases spanning the gap. The CDR3 runs 13 residues. The CDR3 is CASSLQGRSGYTF. The CDR3 coding sequence is TGCGCCAGCAGCTTACAGGGACGGTCTGGCTACACCTTC.

V is TRBV5-6 and J is TRBJ2-5; TRBD2 matches at 8 bases. V lost 4 bases to trimming and J lost 5 bases; unmatched junction nucleotides: 7. The CDR3 runs to 14 residues. The germline gives CDR1 SGHDT, CDR2 YYEEEE. The CDR3 is CASSAGLGVETQYF. As DNA, the CDR3 is TGTGCCAGCAGCGCGGGACTAGGGGTGGAGACCCAGTACTTC.